This is a list of T cell receptor beta chains from one sample in a study of blood T cell repertoires in COVID-19. Data came from immunoSEQ multiplex PCR; TCRdb stores just in-frame clones and leaves some out. The table lists 180,000 or so clones, roughly nine tenths of them singletons, with about 10% in the top ten. What was sequenced was peripheral blood. All receptors come from a woman in her sixties with COVID-19, enrolled during active disease. Both conserved end residues are part of each CDR3. The order of the fields is D gene, J gene, clone size, V gene, CDR3 protein, CDR3 DNA. The D gene is left open where the match is weak. The size entry is marked missing in some rows and otherwise reads once, few, many or a size class.

d_gene: TRBD1
j_gene: TRBJ2-4
abundance: -
v_gene: TRBV7-2
CDR3aa: CASSSGQGRYF
CDR3nt: TGTGCCAGCAGCTCGGGACAGGGAAGGTACTTC

d_gene: TRBD2
j_gene: TRBJ2-7
abundance: -
v_gene: TRBV4-1
CDR3aa: CASSQDASGLSYEQYF
CDR3nt: TGCGCCAGCAGCCAAGATGCTAGCGGGCTCTCCTACGAGCAGTACTTC

d_gene: -
j_gene: TRBJ2-2
abundance: -
v_gene: TRBV11-2
CDR3aa: CASSLIPGRMGTGELFF
CDR3nt: TGTGCCAGCAGCTTAATCCCGGGGAGGATGGGCACCGGGGAGCTGTTTTTT

d_gene: TRBD2
j_gene: TRBJ2-4
abundance: -
v_gene: TRBV19
CDR3aa: CASSTPLGSGSRGVKNIQYF
CDR3nt: TGTGCCAGTAGTACCCCCCTGGGTAGCGGGAGCCGCGGCGTGAAAAACATTCAGTACTTC

d_gene: -
j_gene: TRBJ2-7
abundance: -
v_gene: TRBV7-2
CDR3aa: CASSNSLVQYF
CDR3nt: TGTGCCAGCAGCAATTCCCTAGTGCAGTACTTC

d_gene: TRBD2
j_gene: TRBJ2-7
abundance: -
v_gene: TRBV6-2/TRBV6-3
CDR3aa: CASSYLASGDLKYEQYF
CDR3nt: TGTGCCAGCAGTTACTTGGCTAGCGGAGATCTGAAATACGAGCAGTACTTC

d_gene: -
j_gene: TRBJ1-2
abundance: -
v_gene: TRBV6-2/TRBV6-3
CDR3aa: CASSLEGTNYGYTF
CDR3nt: TGTGCCAGCAGTTTGGAGGGGACCAACTATGGCTACACCTTC

d_gene: -
j_gene: TRBJ1-4
abundance: -
v_gene: TRBV27
CDR3aa: CASSFIRDRTNEKLFF
CDR3nt: TGTGCCAGCAGTTTTATCAGGGATCGAACTAATGAAAAACTGTTTTTT

d_gene: TRBD1
j_gene: TRBJ1-1
abundance: once
v_gene: TRBV11-2
CDR3aa: CASSPGTGGSRAFF
CDR3nt: TGTGCCAGCAGCCCCGGGACAGGGGGTTCGAGGGCTTTCTTT

d_gene: -
j_gene: TRBJ2-7
abundance: once
v_gene: TRBV18
CDR3aa: CASSPRRGVPYEQYF
CDR3nt: TGTGCCAGCTCACCCAGACGCGGCGTGCCCTACGAGCAGTACTTC

d_gene: TRBD1
j_gene: TRBJ2-3
abundance: -
v_gene: TRBV5-6
CDR3aa: CASSFYRGRTDTQYF
CDR3nt: TGTGCCAGCAGCTTCTACAGGGGGCGAACAGATACGCAGTATTTT

d_gene: TRBD1
j_gene: TRBJ1-2
abundance: -
v_gene: TRBV18
CDR3aa: CASSPTGNYGYTF
CDR3nt: TGTGCCAGCTCACCGACAGGGAACTATGGCTACACCTTC

d_gene: TRBD1
j_gene: TRBJ1-5
abundance: -
v_gene: TRBV28
CDR3aa: CASSFPKDRVFNQPQHF
CDR3nt: TGTGCCAGCAGTTTTCCCAAAGACAGGGTCTTCAATCAGCCCCAGCATTTT

d_gene: -
j_gene: TRBJ2-5
abundance: -
v_gene: TRBV19
CDR3aa: CASSIRDTIFGENQETQYF
CDR3nt: TGTGCCAGTAGTATCCGGGACACAATTTTCGGCGAGAACCAAGAGACCCAGTACTTC

d_gene: TRBD1
j_gene: TRBJ2-7
abundance: -
v_gene: TRBV28
CDR3aa: CASRLTSGTVFYEQYF
CDR3nt: TGTGCCAGCAGACTAACCTCCGGGACAGTCTTCTACGAGCAGTACTTC

d_gene: TRBD1
j_gene: TRBJ1-2
abundance: -
v_gene: TRBV7-9
CDR3aa: CASSLESGQGARGYTF
CDR3nt: TGTGCCAGCAGCTTAGAGTCGGGACAGGGGGCACGTGGCTACACCTTC

d_gene: -
j_gene: TRBJ1-2
abundance: -
v_gene: TRBV4-2
CDR3aa: CASSQDRPTQGYYGYTF
CDR3nt: TGTGCCAGCAGCCAAGATCGCCCCACACAGGGATACTATGGCTACACCTTC

d_gene: -
j_gene: TRBJ2-1
abundance: -
v_gene: TRBV5-4
CDR3aa: CASSLGLTGNEQFF
CDR3nt: TGTGCCAGCAGCCTGGGACTGACAGGGAATGAGCAGTTCTTC

d_gene: TRBD2
j_gene: TRBJ2-1
abundance: once
v_gene: TRBV4-3
CDR3aa: CASSQERVLAGGNPYNEQFF
CDR3nt: TGCGCCAGCAGCCAGGAAAGGGTGCTAGCGGGAGGAAATCCCTACAATGAGCAGTTCTTC

d_gene: -
j_gene: TRBJ1-5
abundance: -
v_gene: TRBV10-3
CDR3aa: CAISESVQGRSNQPQHF
CDR3nt: TGTGCCATCAGTGAGTCGGTCCAGGGGCGTAGCAATCAGCCCCAGCATTTT

d_gene: -
j_gene: TRBJ2-3
abundance: -
v_gene: TRBV4-3
CDR3aa: CASSQEGTLRSTDTQYF
CDR3nt: TGCGCCAGCAGCCAAGAAGGGACTCTACGGAGCACAGATACGCAGTATTTT

d_gene: -
j_gene: TRBJ2-5
abundance: -
v_gene: TRBV19
CDR3aa: CASSIPHRVMIETQYF
CDR3nt: TGTGCCAGTAGTATCCCCCACAGGGTCATGATAGAGACCCAGTACTTC

d_gene: -
j_gene: TRBJ1-2
abundance: -
v_gene: TRBV29-1
CDR3aa: CSVSTGNYGYTF
CDR3nt: TGCAGCGTTTCTACGGGGAACTATGGCTACACCTTC

d_gene: TRBD1
j_gene: TRBJ1-5
abundance: -
v_gene: TRBV30
CDR3aa: CAWSGTGYQPQHF
CDR3nt: TGTGCCTGGAGTGGGACAGGCTATCAGCCCCAGCATTTT

d_gene: TRBD1
j_gene: TRBJ1-4
abundance: once
v_gene: TRBV30
CDR3aa: CAWSLRTGEKLFF
CDR3nt: TGTGCCTGGAGTTTGCGGACAGGCGAAAAACTGTTTTTT

d_gene: -
j_gene: TRBJ2-7
abundance: -
v_gene: TRBV7-2
CDR3aa: CASSSLYEQYF
CDR3nt: TGTGCCAGCAGCTCACTATACGAGCAGTACTTC

d_gene: -
j_gene: TRBJ1-1
abundance: -
v_gene: TRBV18
CDR3aa: CASSGTVGGTEAFF
CDR3nt: TGTGCCAGCTCAGGGACGGTGGGGGGCACTGAAGCTTTCTTT

d_gene: -
j_gene: TRBJ2-1
abundance: -
v_gene: TRBV5-4
CDR3aa: CASSPRQLKPNNEQFF
CDR3nt: TGTGCCAGCAGCCCGAGGCAACTGAAGCCGAACAATGAGCAGTTCTTC

d_gene: -
j_gene: TRBJ2-1
abundance: -
v_gene: TRBV13
CDR3aa: CASSSQGSNEQFF
CDR3nt: TGTGCCAGCAGCTCCCAGGGAAGCAATGAGCAGTTCTTC

d_gene: -
j_gene: TRBJ1-3
abundance: -
v_gene: TRBV5-6
CDR3aa: CASSLTGTLAIYF
CDR3nt: TGTGCCAGCAGCTTGACAGGGACACTGGCCATATATTTT

d_gene: TRBD2
j_gene: TRBJ2-7
abundance: few
v_gene: TRBV6-5
CDR3aa: CASSQGLAGPYEQYF
CDR3nt: TGTGCCAGCAGCCAAGGACTAGCGGGACCCTACGAGCAGTACTTC

d_gene: TRBD2
j_gene: TRBJ2-3
abundance: -
v_gene: TRBV24-1
CDR3aa: CATSYGREGDTQYF
CDR3nt: TGTGCCACCAGCTACGGGAGGGAGGGAGATACGCAGTATTTT

d_gene: -
j_gene: TRBJ2-3
abundance: -
v_gene: TRBV9
CDR3aa: CASSVSGAADTQYF
CDR3nt: TGTGCCAGCAGCGTGTCGGGAGCAGCAGATACGCAGTATTTT

d_gene: TRBD1
j_gene: TRBJ2-1
abundance: few
v_gene: TRBV9
CDR3aa: CASSPRRDRGNNEQFF
CDR3nt: TGTGCCAGCAGCCCCCGACGGGACAGGGGAAATAATGAGCAGTTCTTC

d_gene: TRBD1
j_gene: TRBJ2-7
abundance: few
v_gene: TRBV19
CDR3aa: CASSIGGQGIVHEQYF
CDR3nt: TGTGCCAGTAGTATAGGGGGACAGGGAATAGTACACGAGCAGTACTTC

d_gene: TRBD2
j_gene: TRBJ2-7
abundance: -
v_gene: TRBV13
CDR3aa: CASRASGRSYEQYF
CDR3nt: TGTGCCAGCAGGGCTAGCGGGAGGTCCTACGAGCAGTACTTC

d_gene: -
j_gene: TRBJ1-3
abundance: -
v_gene: TRBV28
CDR3aa: CASGALSGNTIYF
CDR3nt: TGTGCCAGCGGGGCACTTTCTGGAAACACCATATATTTT

d_gene: -
j_gene: TRBJ2-2
abundance: -
v_gene: TRBV11-2
CDR3aa: CASSSSRGTGELFF
CDR3nt: TGTGCCAGCAGCTCCTCCCGGGGGACCGGGGAGCTGTTTTTT

d_gene: TRBD1
j_gene: TRBJ2-1
abundance: -
v_gene: TRBV7-8
CDR3aa: CASSATTGGAFYEQFF
CDR3nt: TGTGCCAGCAGCGCCACGACAGGGGGCGCCTTCTATGAGCAGTTCTTC

d_gene: -
j_gene: TRBJ1-2
abundance: -
v_gene: TRBV19
CDR3aa: CASSIVPRQSPGGYTF
CDR3nt: TGTGCCAGTAGTATAGTCCCCCGACAGAGCCCCGGGGGCTACACCTTC

d_gene: -
j_gene: TRBJ2-2
abundance: once
v_gene: TRBV18
CDR3aa: CASSQATGGTGELFF
CDR3nt: TGTGCCAGCTCCCAAGCTACCGGAGGGACCGGGGAGCTGTTTTTT

d_gene: -
j_gene: TRBJ1-1
abundance: -
v_gene: TRBV6-5
CDR3aa: CATSLLRSTEAFF
CDR3nt: TGTGCCACCTCCCTCTTGAGGAGCACTGAAGCTTTCTTT

d_gene: -
j_gene: TRBJ2-7
abundance: -
v_gene: TRBV30
CDR3aa: CAWKSSYEQYF
CDR3nt: TGTGCCTGGAAGAGCTCCTACGAGCAGTACTTC

d_gene: TRBD1
j_gene: TRBJ2-1
abundance: -
v_gene: TRBV7-2
CDR3aa: CASSPNGQGSYNEQFF
CDR3nt: TGTGCCAGCAGCCCCAACGGACAGGGCTCCTACAATGAGCAGTTCTTC

d_gene: TRBD1
j_gene: TRBJ1-1
abundance: -
v_gene: TRBV7-8
CDR3aa: CASIKIPGQGAVEAFF
CDR3nt: TGTGCCAGCATCAAGATACCGGGACAGGGGGCGGTTGAAGCTTTCTTT

d_gene: TRBD1
j_gene: TRBJ2-5
abundance: -
v_gene: TRBV7-2
CDR3aa: CASSLAGDRVQTQYF
CDR3nt: TGTGCCAGCAGCTTAGCCGGTGACAGGGTACAGACCCAGTACTTC

d_gene: -
j_gene: TRBJ2-7
abundance: -
v_gene: TRBV19
CDR3aa: CASSINRSRRDKSYEQYF
CDR3nt: TGTGCCAGTAGTATCAACCGATCCCGCAGAGACAAGTCCTACGAGCAGTACTTC